The subject of this entry is one TCR beta chain. What it binds is not known. TCRdb's table, derived via immunoSEQ multiplex PCR, lists solely in-frame clones and lacks some. This table has over 200,000 clones, just over 70% appearing once. This sample is drawn from a study of cytotoxic CD8 clonotypes in ibrutinib-treated CLL. Study results and limitations: Sustained-remission patients were sampled at one set of times and progressing patients at different ones. The study found clonality rose at ibrutinib response, then fell toward baseline at progression.

CDR1 and CDR2 from the germline V gene are LNHDA and SQIVND (reference sequence). The CDR3 runs 15 residues. The V end was cut by 5 bases, the J end by 4 bases, with 14 bases between. V is TRBV19 and J is TRBJ2-2; D might be TRBD1 (6 bases). This TCR was recovered from a human donor with chronic lymphocytic leukemia. Sequenced here: PBMCs, sampled after 12 months of ibrutinib treatment. DNA of the CDR3: TGTGCCAGTAGTCGCCAGGGGTTTGGCACCGGGGAGCTGTTTTTT. Translating gives CASSRQGFGTGELFF.